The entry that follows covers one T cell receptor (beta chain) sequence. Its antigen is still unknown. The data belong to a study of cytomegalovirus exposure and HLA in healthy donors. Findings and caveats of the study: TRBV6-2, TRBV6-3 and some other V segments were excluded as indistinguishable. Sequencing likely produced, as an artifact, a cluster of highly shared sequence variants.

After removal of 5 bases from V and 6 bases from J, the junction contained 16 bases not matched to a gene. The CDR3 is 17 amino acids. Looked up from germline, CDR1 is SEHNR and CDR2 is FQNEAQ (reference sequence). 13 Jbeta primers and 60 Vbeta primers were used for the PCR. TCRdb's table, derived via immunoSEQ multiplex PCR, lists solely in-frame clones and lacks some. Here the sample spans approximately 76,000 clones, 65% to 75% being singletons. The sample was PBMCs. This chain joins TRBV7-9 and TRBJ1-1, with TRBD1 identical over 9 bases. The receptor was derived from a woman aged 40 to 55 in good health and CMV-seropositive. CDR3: CASSHTGTGMYDAEAFF. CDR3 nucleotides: TGTGCCAGCAGCCATACCGGGACAGGGATGTATGATGCTGAAGCTTTCTTT. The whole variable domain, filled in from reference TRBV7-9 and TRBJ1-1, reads DTGVSQNPRHKITKRGQNVTFRCDPISEHNRLYWYRQTLGQGPEFLTYFQNEAQLEKSRLLSDRFSAERPKGSFSTLEIQRTEQGDSAMYLCASSHTGTGMYDAEAFFGQGTRLTVV.